This T cell receptor beta chain derives from a study of control samples from healthy donors and cancer patients. Measured with immunoSEQ multiplex PCR; TCRdb has only the in-frame clones, and not every one. Here the sample spans 94,000 or so clones, about four fifths being singletons. In germline, CDR1 is SGDLS, CDR2 YYNGEE. Trimming shortened V by 0 bases and J by 5 bases, and 14 bases separated the two germline ends. The CDR3 covers 15 residues. Input material: PBMCs. The TCR was taken from a man between 65 and 85 years old with lung cancer. This chain links TRBV9 with TRBJ2-5; possibly TRBD1 for D (6 bases). CDR3 nucleotide sequence: TGTGCCAGCAGCGTAGGTGGGCAGGGGTCCGAGACCCAGTACTTC. Its translation is CASSVGGQGSETQYF.